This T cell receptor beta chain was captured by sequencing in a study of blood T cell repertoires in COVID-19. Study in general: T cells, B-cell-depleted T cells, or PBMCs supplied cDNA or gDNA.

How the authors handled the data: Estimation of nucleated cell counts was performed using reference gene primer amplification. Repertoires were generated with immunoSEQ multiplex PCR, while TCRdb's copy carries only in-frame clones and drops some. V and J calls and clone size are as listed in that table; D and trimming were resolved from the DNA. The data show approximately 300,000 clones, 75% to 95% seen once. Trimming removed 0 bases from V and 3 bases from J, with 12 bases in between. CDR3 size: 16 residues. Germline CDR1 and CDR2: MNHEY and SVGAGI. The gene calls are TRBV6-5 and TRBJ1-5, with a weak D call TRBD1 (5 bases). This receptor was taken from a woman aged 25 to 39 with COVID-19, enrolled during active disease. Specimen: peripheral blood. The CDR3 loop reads CASSYSGRAFNQPQHF. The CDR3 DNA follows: TGTGCCAGCAGTTACTCCGGCAGGGCATTCAATCAGCCCCAGCATTTT.